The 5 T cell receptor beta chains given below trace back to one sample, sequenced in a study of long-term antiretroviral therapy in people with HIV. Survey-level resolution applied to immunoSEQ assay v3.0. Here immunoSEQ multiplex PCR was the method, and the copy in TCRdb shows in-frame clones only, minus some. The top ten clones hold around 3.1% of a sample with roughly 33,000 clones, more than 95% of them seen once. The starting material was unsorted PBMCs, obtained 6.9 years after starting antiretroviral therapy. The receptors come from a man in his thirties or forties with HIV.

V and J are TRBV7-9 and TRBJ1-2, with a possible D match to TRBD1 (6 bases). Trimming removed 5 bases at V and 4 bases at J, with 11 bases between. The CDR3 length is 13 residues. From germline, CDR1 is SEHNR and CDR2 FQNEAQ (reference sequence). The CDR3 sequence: CASSPRQVYGYTF. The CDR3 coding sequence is TGTGCCAGCAGCCCCCGACAGGTCTATGGCTACACCTTC.

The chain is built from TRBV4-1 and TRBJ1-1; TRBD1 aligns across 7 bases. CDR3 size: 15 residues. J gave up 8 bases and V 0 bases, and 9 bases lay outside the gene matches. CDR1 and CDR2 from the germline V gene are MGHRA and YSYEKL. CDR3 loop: CASSQELGQRREAFF. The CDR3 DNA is TGCGCCAGCAGCCAAGAACTGGGACAGCGAAGAGAAGCTTTCTTT.

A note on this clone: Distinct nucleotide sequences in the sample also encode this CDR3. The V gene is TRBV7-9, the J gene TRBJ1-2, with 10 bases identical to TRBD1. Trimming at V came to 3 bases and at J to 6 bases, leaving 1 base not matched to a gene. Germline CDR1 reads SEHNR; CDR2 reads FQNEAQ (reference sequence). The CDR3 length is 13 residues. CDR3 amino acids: CASSFGTGDGYTF. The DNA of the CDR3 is TGTGCCAGCAGCTTCGGGACAGGGGATGGCTACACCTTC.

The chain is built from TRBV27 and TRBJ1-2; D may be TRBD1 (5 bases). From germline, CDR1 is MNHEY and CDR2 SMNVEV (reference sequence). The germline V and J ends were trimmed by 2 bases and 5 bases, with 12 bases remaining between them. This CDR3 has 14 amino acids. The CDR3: CASSLPTWGYGYTF. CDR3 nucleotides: TGTGCCAGCAGTTTACCTACATGGGGGTATGGCTACACCTTC.

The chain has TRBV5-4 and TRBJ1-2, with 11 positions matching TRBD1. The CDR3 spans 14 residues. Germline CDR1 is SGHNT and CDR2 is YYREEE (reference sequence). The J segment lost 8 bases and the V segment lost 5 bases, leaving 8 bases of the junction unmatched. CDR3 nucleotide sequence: TGTGCCAGCAGTTCTGGACAGGGGGCGGACGGCTACACCTTC. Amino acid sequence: CASSSGQGADGYTF. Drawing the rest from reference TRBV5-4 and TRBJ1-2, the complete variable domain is ETGVTQSPTHLIKTRGQQVTLRCSSQSGHNTVSWYQQALGQGPQFIFQYYREEENGRGNFPPRFSGLQFPNYSSELNVNALELDDSALYLCASSSGQGADGYTFGSGTRLTVV.